This T cell receptor (beta chain) is drawn from a study of cytomegalovirus exposure and HLA in healthy donors. The assay was immunoSEQ multiplex PCR, and TCRdb's table has in-frame clones only and misses some. The data show about 21,000 clones, with 97% seen just once and 10% held by the top ten. The clonotype originates from a man younger than 40 in good health and CMV-seropositive. Sequenced: PBMCs.

The DNA of the CDR3 is TGTGCCAGCAGTTCAGCCCCAGGGGGCGCATCCTACGAGCAGTACTTC. This sequence encodes CASSSAPGGASYEQYF. The J gene is TRBJ2-7, the V gene TRBV28; 8 nucleotides match TRBD1. In germline, CDR1 is MDHEN, CDR2 SYDVKM. The CDR3 is 16 residues long. With 4 bases clipped from V and 1 base from J, the junction kept 9 bases outside the gene matches.